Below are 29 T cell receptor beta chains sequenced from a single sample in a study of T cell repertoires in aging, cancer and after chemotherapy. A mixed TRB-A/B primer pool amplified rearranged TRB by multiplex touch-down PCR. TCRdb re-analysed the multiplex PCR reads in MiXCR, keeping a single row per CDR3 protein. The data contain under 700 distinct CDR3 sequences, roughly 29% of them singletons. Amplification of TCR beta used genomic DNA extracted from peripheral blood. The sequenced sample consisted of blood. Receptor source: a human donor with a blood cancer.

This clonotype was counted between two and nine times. CDR3 coding DNA: TGCGCCAGCAGCCAAGACGCGGGGCCAGGGGATACGCAGTATTTT. It encodes CASSQDAGPGDTQYF. The V and J genes are TRBV4-3 and TRBJ2-3, with a possible D match to TRBD2 (6 bases). Germline V gene lookup returns CDR1 LGHNA and CDR2 YSLEER. The CDR3 contains 15 residues. Trimming took off 0 bases at V and 6 bases at J, with 13 bases between the two ends.

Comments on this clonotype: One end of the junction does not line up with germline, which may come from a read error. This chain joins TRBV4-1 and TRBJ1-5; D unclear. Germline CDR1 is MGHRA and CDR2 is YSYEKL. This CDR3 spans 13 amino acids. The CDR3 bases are TGCGCCAGCAGCCAAGAAGACCACGGGCCCCAGAATTTT. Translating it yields CASSQEDHGPQNF.

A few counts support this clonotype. The CDR3 nucleotides read TGTGCCGTCAAAGGCGGGGGCTTCTACGAGCAGTACTTC. The encoded protein is CAVKGGGFYEQYF. The gene calls are TRBV6-2 or TRBV6-3 and TRBJ2-7; TRBD2 might be the D (7 bases). Trimming removed 11 bases from V and 3 bases from J, with 17 bases in between. CDR3 size: 13 residues. CDR1 and CDR2 (germline): MNHEY, SVGEGT.

The CDR3 reads CSARDRGTSGAYEQYF. CDR3 DNA: TGCAGTGCTAGAGATCGCGGGACTAGCGGCGCCTACGAGCAGTACTTC. V is TRBV20-1 and J is TRBJ2-7; 11 bases are a match to TRBD2. Looked up from germline, CDR1 is DFQATT and CDR2 is SNEGSKA (reference sequence). CDR3 length equals 16 residues. V gave up 0 bases and J gave up 2 bases; unmatched junction bases: 6.

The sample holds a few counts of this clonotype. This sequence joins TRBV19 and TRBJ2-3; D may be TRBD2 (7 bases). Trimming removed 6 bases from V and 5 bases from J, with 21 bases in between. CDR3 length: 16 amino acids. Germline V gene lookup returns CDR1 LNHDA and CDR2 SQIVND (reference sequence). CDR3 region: CASRRFGGQGEDTQYF. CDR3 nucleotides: TGTGCCAGTAGGAGGTTCGGGGGGCAAGGTGAAGATACGCAGTATTTT. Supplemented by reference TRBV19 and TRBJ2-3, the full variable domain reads DGGITQSPKYLFRKEGQNVTLSCEQNLNHDAMYWYRQDPGQGLRLIYYSQIVNDFQKGDIAEGYSVSREKKESFPLTVTSAQKNPTAFYLCASRRFGGQGEDTQYFGPGTRLTVL.

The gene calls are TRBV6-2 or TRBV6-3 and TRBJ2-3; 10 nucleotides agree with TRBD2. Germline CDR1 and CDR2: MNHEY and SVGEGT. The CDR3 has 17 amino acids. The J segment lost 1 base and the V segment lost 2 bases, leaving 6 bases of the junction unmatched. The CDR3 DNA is TGTGCCAGCAGTTACCCCCTAGCGGGAGAAGGCACAGATACGCAGTATTTT. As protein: CASSYPLAGEGTDTQYF.

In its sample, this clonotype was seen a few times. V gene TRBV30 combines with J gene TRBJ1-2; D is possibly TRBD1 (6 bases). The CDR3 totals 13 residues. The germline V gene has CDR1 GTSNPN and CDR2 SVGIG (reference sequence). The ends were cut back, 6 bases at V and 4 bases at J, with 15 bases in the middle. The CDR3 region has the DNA TGTGCCTGTCCCAACAGGGACGCCTATGGCTACACCTTC. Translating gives CACPNRDAYGYTF.

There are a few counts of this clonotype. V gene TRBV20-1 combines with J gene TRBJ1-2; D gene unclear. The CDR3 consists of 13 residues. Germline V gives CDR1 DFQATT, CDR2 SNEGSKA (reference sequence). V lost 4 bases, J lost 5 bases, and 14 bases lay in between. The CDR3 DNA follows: TGCAGTGCTATGTCTGGGTCAGATTATGGCTACACCTTC. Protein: CSAMSGSDYGYTF.

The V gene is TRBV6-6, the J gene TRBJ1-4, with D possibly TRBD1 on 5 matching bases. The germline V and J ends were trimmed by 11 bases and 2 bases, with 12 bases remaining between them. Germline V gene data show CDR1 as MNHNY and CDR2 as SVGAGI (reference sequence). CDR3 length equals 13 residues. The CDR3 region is CASGGRTNEKLFF. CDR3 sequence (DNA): TGTGCCTCCGGGGGGAGGACTAATGAAAAACTGTTTTTT.

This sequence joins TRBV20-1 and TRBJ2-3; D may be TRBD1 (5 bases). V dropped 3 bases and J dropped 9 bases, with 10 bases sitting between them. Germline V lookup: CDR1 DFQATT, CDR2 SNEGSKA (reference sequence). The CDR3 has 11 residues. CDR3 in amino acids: CSASDSLTQYF. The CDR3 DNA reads TGCAGTGCTAGTGACAGTTTAACGCAGTATTTT.

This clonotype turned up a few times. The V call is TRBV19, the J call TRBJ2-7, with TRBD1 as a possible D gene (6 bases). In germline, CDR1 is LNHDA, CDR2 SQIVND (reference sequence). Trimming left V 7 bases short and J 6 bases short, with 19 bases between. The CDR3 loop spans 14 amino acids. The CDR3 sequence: CASNPTDSLGEQYF. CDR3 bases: TGTGCCAGTAACCCAACGGACAGTCTAGGCGAGCAGTACTTC.

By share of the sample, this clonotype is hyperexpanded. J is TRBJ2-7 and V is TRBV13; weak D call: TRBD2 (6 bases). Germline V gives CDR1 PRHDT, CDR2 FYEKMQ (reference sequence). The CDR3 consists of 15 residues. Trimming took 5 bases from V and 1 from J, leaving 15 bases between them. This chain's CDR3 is CASSHIGAGSYEQYF. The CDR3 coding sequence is TGTGCCAGCAGCCACATAGGGGCGGGATCCTACGAGCAGTACTTC.

Written as DNA, the CDR3 is TGTGCCACCAGTGATTTGAAGGACGGAGACAATGAGCAGTTCTTC. Protein sequence: CATSDLKDGDNEQFF. The rearrangement joins TRBV24-1 to TRBJ2-1; D not resolved. The germline gives CDR1 KGHDR, CDR2 SFDVKD. CDR3 length: 15 residues. V was pared by 0 bases and J by 5 bases, with 10 bases between.

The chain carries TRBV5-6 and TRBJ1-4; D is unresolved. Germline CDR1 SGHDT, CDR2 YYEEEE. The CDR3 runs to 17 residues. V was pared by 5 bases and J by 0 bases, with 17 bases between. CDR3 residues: CASSERTAVATNEKLFF. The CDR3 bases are TGTGCCAGCAGTGAACGAACGGCGGTGGCAACTAATGAAAAACTGTTTTTT.

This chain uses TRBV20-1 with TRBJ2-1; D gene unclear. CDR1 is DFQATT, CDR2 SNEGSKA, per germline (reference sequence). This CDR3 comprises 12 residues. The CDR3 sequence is CRALDFYNEQFF. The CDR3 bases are TGCAGGGCCCTTGACTTCTACAATGAGCAGTTCTTC.

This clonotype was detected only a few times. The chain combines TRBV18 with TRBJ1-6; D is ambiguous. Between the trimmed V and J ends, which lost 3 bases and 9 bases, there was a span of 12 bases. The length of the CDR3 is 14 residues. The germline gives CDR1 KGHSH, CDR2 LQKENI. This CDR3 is CASSPPRSGSPLHF. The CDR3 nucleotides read TGTGCCAGCTCACCGCCTCGGTCGGGTTCACCCCTCCACTTT.

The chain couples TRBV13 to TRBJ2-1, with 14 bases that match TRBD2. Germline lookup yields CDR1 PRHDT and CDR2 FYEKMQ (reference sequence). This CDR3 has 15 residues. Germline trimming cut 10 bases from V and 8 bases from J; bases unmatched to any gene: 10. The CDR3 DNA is TGTGCCACCCAGACTAGCGGGGGGGCTAGGCATGAGCAGTTCTTC. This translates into CATQTSGGARHEQFF.

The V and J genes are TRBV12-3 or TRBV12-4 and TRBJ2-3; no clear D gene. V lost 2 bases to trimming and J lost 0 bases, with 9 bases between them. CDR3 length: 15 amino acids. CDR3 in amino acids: CASSLLNPSTDTQYF. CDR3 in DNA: TGTGCCAGCAGTTTATTGAACCCTAGCACAGATACGCAGTATTTT.

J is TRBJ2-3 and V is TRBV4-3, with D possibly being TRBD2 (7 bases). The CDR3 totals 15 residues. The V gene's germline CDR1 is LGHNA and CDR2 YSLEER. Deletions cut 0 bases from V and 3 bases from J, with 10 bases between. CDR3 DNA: TGCGCCAGCAGCCAAGACGCGGGGGCTACAGATACGCAGTATTTT. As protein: CASSQDAGATDTQYF.

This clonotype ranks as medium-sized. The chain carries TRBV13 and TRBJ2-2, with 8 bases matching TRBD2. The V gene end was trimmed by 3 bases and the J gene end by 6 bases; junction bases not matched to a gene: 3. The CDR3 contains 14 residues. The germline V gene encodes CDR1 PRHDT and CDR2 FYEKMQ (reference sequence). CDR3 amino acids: CASSLAGGSGELFF. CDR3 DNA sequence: TGTGCCAGCAGCTTGGCGGGAGGCTCCGGGGAGCTGTTTTTT.

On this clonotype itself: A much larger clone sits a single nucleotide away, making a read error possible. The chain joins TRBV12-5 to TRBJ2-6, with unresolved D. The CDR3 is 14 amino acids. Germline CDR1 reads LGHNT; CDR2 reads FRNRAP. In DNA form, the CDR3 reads TGTGCCAGCAGCCAGTACTCTGAGGCCAACGTCCTGACTTTC. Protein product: CASSQYSEANVLTF.

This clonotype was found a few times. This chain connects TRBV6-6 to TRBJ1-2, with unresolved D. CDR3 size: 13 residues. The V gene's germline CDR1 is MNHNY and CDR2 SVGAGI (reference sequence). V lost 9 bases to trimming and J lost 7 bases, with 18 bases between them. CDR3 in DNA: TGTGCCAGTGCTGCCGGAGGGCGGGGTGGCTACACCTTC. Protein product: CASAAGGRGGYTF.

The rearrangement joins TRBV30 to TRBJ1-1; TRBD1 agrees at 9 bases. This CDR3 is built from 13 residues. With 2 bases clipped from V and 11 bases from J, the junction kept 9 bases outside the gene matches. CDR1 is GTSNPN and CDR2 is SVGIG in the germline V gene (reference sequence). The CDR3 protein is CAWSLDRGWSAFF. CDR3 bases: TGTGCCTGGAGTCTGGACAGGGGTTGGTCTGCTTTCTTT.

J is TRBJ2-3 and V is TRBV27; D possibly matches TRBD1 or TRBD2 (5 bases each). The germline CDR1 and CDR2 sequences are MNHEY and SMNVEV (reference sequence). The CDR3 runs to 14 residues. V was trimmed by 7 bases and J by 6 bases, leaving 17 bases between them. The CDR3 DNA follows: TGTGCCAGCACCTTCCAAGGGACGAGTGATACGCAGTATTTT. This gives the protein CASTFQGTSDTQYF.

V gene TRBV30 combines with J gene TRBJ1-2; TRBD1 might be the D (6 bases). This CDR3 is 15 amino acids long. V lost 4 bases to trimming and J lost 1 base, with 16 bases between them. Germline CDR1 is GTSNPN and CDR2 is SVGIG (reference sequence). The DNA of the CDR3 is TGTGCCTGGATACCGGGGGCCGGACTTAACTATGGCTACACCTTC. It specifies CAWIPGAGLNYGYTF.

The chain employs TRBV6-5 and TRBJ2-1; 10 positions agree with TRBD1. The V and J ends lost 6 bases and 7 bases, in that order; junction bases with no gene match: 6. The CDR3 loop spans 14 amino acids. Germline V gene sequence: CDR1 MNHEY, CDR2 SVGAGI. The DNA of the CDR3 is TGTGCCAGCAGCCCGGACAGGGGGAGTAATGAGCAGTTCTTC. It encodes CASSPDRGSNEQFF.

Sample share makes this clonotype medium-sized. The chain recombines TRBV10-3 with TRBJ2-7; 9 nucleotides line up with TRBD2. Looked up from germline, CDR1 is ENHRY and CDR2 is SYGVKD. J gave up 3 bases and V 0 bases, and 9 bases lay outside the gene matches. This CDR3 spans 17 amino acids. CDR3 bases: TGTGCCATCAGTGAGTCGCCCAGCGGGAGGTCGGTCTACGAGCAGTACTTC. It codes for CAISESPSGRSVYEQYF.

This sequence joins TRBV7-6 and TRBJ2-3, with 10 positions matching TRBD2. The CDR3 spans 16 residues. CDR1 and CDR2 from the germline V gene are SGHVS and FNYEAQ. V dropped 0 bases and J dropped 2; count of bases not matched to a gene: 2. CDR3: CASSLALAGDTDTQYF. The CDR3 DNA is TGTGCCAGCAGCTTAGCGCTAGCGGGGGACACAGATACGCAGTATTTT.

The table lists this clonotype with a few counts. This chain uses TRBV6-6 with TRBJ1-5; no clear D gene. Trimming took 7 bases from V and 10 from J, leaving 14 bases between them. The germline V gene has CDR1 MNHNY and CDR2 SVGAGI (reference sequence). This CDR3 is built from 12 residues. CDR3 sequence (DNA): TGTGCCAGCACCCACGGATGGGAACCCCAGCATTTT. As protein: CASTHGWEPQHF.